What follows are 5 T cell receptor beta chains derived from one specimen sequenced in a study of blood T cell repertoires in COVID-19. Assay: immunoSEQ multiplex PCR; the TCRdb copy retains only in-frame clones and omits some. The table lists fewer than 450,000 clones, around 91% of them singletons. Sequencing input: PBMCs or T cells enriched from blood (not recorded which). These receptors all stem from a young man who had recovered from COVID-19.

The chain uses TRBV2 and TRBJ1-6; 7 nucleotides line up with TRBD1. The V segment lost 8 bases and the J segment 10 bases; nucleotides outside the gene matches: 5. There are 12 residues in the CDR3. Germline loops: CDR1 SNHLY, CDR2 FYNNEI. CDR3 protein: CASSRGESPLHF. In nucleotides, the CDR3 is TGTGCCAGCTCCAGGGGGGAATCACCCCTCCACTTT.

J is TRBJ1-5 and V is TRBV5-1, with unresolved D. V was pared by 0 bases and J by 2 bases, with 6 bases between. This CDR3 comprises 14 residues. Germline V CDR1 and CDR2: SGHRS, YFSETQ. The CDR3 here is CASSLGSGNQPQHF. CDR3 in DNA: TGCGCCAGCAGCTTGGGTAGTGGCAATCAGCCCCAGCATTTT. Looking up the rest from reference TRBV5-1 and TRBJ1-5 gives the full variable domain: KAGVTQTPRYLIKTRGQQVTLSCSPISGHRSVSWYQQTPGQGLQFLFEYFSETQRNKGNFPGRFSGRQFSNSRSEMNVSTLELGDSALYLCASSLGSGNQPQHFGDGTRLSIL.

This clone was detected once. The CDR3 sequence is CASSSRLAVGTDTQYF. The CDR3 coding sequence is TGTGCCAGCAGCTCCAGACTAGCCGTGGGCACAGATACGCAGTATTTT. V and J are TRBV13 and TRBJ2-3, with 7 bases that match TRBD2. Per the germline V gene, CDR1 is PRHDT and CDR2 is FYEKMQ (reference sequence). The CDR3 contains 16 residues. V was clipped by 4 bases and J by 1 base; unmatched bases: 8.

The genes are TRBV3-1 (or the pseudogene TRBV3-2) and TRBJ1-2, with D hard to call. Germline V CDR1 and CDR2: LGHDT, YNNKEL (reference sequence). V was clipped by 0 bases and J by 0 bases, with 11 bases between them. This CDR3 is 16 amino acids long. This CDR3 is CASSQDAGLSNYGYTF. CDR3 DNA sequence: TGTGCCAGCAGCCAAGATGCTGGACTATCTAACTATGGCTACACCTTC.

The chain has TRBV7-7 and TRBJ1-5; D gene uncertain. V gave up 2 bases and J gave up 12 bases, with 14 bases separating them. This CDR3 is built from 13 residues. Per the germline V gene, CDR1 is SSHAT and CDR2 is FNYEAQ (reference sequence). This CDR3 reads CASSLSPSGNQHF. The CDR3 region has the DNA TGTGCCAGCAGCTTAAGCCCATCCGGGAACCAGCATTTT.